Listed below are T cell receptor beta chains from one sample, sequenced in a study of shared clonotypes between healthy human individuals. The protocol was immunoSEQ multiplex PCR, while the TCRdb copy is restricted to in-frame clones and leaves out a portion. The data hold 1.4 million or so clones, with about 98.5% observed a single time. Specimen: naive CD4+ T cells sorted from blood. These receptors all come from a young man in good health. The CDR3 runs from the conserved cysteine through the conserved F or W. Each record gives: D gene, clone size, V gene, J gene, CDR3 length, CDR3 protein, CDR3 DNA. The D gene is left open where the match is weak. Clone size is given for some rows only: seen once, a few or many times, or a class if the clone is expanded.

NA	NA	TRBV5-1	TRBJ2-3	14	CASSLQLAADTQYF	TGCGCCAGCAGCTTGCAACTAGCCGCGGATACGCAGTATTTT
TRBD1	NA	TRBV2	TRBJ2-7	14	CASSQGQGIYEQYF	TGTGCCAGCAGCCAGGGACAGGGAATCTACGAGCAGTACTTC
TRBD1	NA	TRBV9	TRBJ2-7	13	CASSGDRGYEQYF	TGTGCCAGCAGCGGGGACAGGGGCTACGAGCAGTACTTC
TRBD2	NA	TRBV19	TRBJ2-3	16	CASSILAGAITDTQYF	TGTGCCAGTAGTATACTAGCGGGAGCAATCACAGATACGCAGTATTTT
NA	NA	TRBV7-8	TRBJ1-2	13	CASSLGQTYGYTF	TGTGCCAGCAGCTTAGGACAGACCTATGGCTACACCTTC
TRBD2	NA	TRBV11-2	TRBJ2-3	18	CASSFKGWLAGVGDTQYF	TGTGCCAGCAGCTTCAAGGGGTGGCTAGCGGGAGTCGGAGATACGCAGTATTTT
NA	NA	TRBV19	TRBJ1-1	15	CASSPNPGTRSGAFF	TGTGCCAGTAGTCCCAACCCCGGGACCCGGTCGGGAGCTTTCTTT
TRBD2	NA	TRBV5-1	TRBJ2-7	15	CASSRTSGPSYEQYF	TGCGCCAGCAGCCGAACTAGCGGGCCGTCCTACGAGCAGTACTTC
TRBD1	NA	TRBV7-2	TRBJ1-2	14	CASSLSHGQGGYTF	TGTGCCAGCAGCTTATCCCACGGACAGGGCGGCTACACCTTC
NA	NA	TRBV18	TRBJ2-2	13	CASSPRDTGELFF	TGTGCCAGCTCACCCCGGGACACCGGGGAGCTGTTTTTT
NA	NA	TRBV30	TRBJ2-5	11	CALERGETQYF	TGTGCCTTGGAGAGGGGGGAGACCCAGTACTTC
TRBD2	NA	TRBV28	TRBJ2-3	15	CASSLRTSRTDTQYF	TGTGCCAGCAGTCTCAGGACTAGCCGCACAGATACGCAGTATTTT
NA	NA	TRBV18	TRBJ1-1	15	CATSSDSELETEAFF	TGTGCCACCTCGTCGGACAGCGAACTCGAGACTGAAGCTTTCTTT
TRBD2	NA	TRBV28	TRBJ2-2	17	CASSLALAGVGTGELFF	TGTGCCAGCAGTTTGGCCCTAGCGGGAGTTGGCACCGGGGAGCTGTTTTTT
TRBD2	NA	TRBV5-1	TRBJ2-1	14	CASSLPSGSNEQFF	TGCGCCAGCAGCTTGCCTAGCGGGAGCAATGAGCAGTTCTTC
NA	NA	TRBV7-9	TRBJ1-6	14	CASSRTLGDSPLHF	TGTGCCAGCAGCCGGACTCTCGGGGATTCACCCCTCCACTTT
NA	NA	TRBV15	TRBJ2-7	14	CATSRAAGADEQYF	TGTGCCACCAGCAGGGCAGCTGGGGCCGACGAGCAGTACTTC
TRBD2	NA	TRBV10-2	TRBJ2-1	15	CASNLAGARNNEQFF	TGCGCCAGCAACCTAGCGGGAGCTCGTAACAATGAGCAGTTCTTC
TRBD1	NA	TRBV19	TRBJ2-3	15	CASSIGDRITDTQYF	TGTGCCAGTAGTATTGGGGACAGAATCACAGATACGCAGTATTTT
NA	NA	TRBV2	TRBJ2-7	13	CATQTGASYEQYF	TGTGCTACCCAAACCGGGGCCTCCTACGAGCAGTACTTC
NA	NA	TRBV6-1	TRBJ2-7	15	CASSLVGATPNEQYF	TGTGCCAGCAGCCTCGTGGGTGCCACACCTAACGAGCAGTACTTC
NA	NA	TRBV19	TRBJ2-3	15	CASSIMVTRTDTQYF	TGTGCCAGTAGTATTATGGTGACCCGCACAGATACGCAGTATTTT
TRBD1	once	TRBV6-5	TRBJ2-1	15	CASRPGQSSYNEQFF	TGTGCCAGCAGGCCGGGACAGAGCTCCTACAATGAGCAGTTCTTC
TRBD1	once	TRBV19	TRBJ1-2	15	CAAQGQGAFNYGYTF	TGTGCCGCTCAGGGACAGGGGGCGTTTAACTATGGCTACACCTTC
NA	NA	TRBV6-1	TRBJ2-7	12	CAASLAGYEQYF	TGTGCCGCGAGCCTGGCGGGTTACGAGCAGTACTTC
TRBD1	NA	TRBV28	TRBJ1-5	17	CASSAINRGSGNQPQHF	TGTGCCAGCAGCGCAATCAACAGGGGAAGCGGCAATCAGCCCCAGCATTTT
TRBD1	NA	TRBV18	TRBJ2-5	16	CASSVNIAQGEETQYF	TGTGCCAGCTCCGTCAACATCGCACAGGGGGAAGAGACCCAGTACTTC
NA	once	TRBV5-4	TRBJ1-5	14	CASSNPDRNQPQHF	TGTGCCAGCAGCAACCCGGACAGAAATCAGCCCCAGCATTTT